Listed below are T cell receptor beta chains from one sample, sequenced in a study of shared clonotypes between healthy human individuals. TCRdb's copy holds only in-frame clones and misses some; the assay was immunoSEQ multiplex PCR. The sample consists of 2 million to 2.5 million clones, under 95% of them appearing once. Sequences were obtained from naive CD4+ T cells from PBMCs. Receptors originate from a man aged 18 to 30 in good health. Some clones in this sample may be carry-over from other donors' samples. Each CDR3 is given with its conserved first and last residue. D genes are given only for firm matches. Only some rows state a clone size, as once, few, many or a class for expanded clones.

>TRBV28|TRBJ1-2|.|.
CASSFLGYGYTF
TGTGCCAGCAGTTTCCTGGGCTATGGCTACACCTTC
>TRBV7-8|TRBJ2-7|.|TRBD1
CASSPRQGLTYEQYF
TGTGCCAGCAGCCCCCGACAGGGTTTAACCTACGAGCAGTACTTC
>TRBV7-3|TRBJ2-5|.|.
CASSPEGFRDSGQETQYF
TGTGCCAGCAGCCCGGAGGGGTTCCGGGACTCCGGCCAGGAGACCCAGTACTTC
>TRBV15|TRBJ2-7|.|TRBD2
CATSRAVIGTSYEQYF
TGTGCCACCAGCAGAGCAGTGATAGGGACTAGCTACGAGCAGTACTTC
>TRBV19|TRBJ1-5|few|.
CASTSSLAQHF
TGTGCCAGTACCTCGTCCCTGGCCCAGCATTTT
>TRBV9|TRBJ1-4|.|TRBD1
CASSAGGRGGNEKLFF
TGTGCCAGCAGCGCAGGGGGACGAGGAGGTAATGAAAAACTGTTTTTT
>TRBV6-5|TRBJ2-7|.|TRBD2
CASSEREKGLEQYF
TGTGCCAGCAGTGAGCGGGAGAAAGGGCTCGAGCAGTACTTC
>TRBV11-3|TRBJ2-3|once|.
CASSLGPAISTDTQYF
TGTGCCAGCAGCTTAGGACCGGCGATCAGCACAGATACGCAGTATTTT
>TRBV5-1|TRBJ2-1|once|.
CASSLAAGTYNEQFF
TGCGCCAGCAGCTTGGCAGCCGGAACCTACAATGAGCAGTTCTTC
>TRBV5-1|TRBJ1-3|.|TRBD1
CASSFDRGSGNTIYF
TGCGCCAGCAGCTTTGACAGGGGGTCTGGAAACACCATATATTTT
>TRBV5-1|TRBJ2-5|.|TRBD1
CASAAVPTGAGETQYF
TGCGCCAGCGCAGCTGTCCCCACAGGGGCCGGAGAGACCCAGTACTTC
>TRBV9|TRBJ2-1|.|.
CASSVDSLGEQFF
TGTGCCAGCAGCGTAGACTCCTTGGGTGAGCAGTTCTTC
>TRBV5-4|TRBJ2-5|.|TRBD2
CASSSLAGGETQYF
TGTGCCAGCAGCTCACTAGCGGGGGGAGAGACCCAGTACTTC
>TRBV28|TRBJ1-2|.|.
CASSAPDRAVYGYTF
TGTGCCAGCAGTGCCCCGGACAGAGCTGTCTATGGCTACACCTTC
>TRBV5-1|TRBJ2-1|.|.
CASSWPQGQASYNEQFF
TGCGCCAGCAGCTGGCCCCAGGGACAAGCCTCCTACAATGAGCAGTTCTTC
>TRBV5-1|TRBJ2-1|.|TRBD2
CASSSIGSASGSHEQFF
TGCGCCAGCAGCTCAATTGGGTCGGCTAGCGGGAGCCATGAGCAGTTCTTC
>TRBV5-1|TRBJ2-4|.|TRBD2
CASSLGGTSRGSNIQYF
TGCGCCAGCAGCTTGGGCGGGACTAGTAGGGGCTCCAACATTCAGTACTTC
>TRBV28|TRBJ2-4|.|.
CASSQGGVAKNIQYF
TGTGCCAGCAGCCAGGGCGGGGTAGCCAAAAACATTCAGTACTTC
>TRBV9|TRBJ2-2|.|TRBD1
CASSVNRQGLNTGELFF
TGTGCCAGCAGCGTAAATCGACAGGGTTTGAACACCGGGGAGCTGTTTTTT
>TRBV5-6|TRBJ2-6|.|TRBD1
CASIDTGAGANVLTF
TGTGCCAGCATCGATACAGGGGCTGGGGCCAACGTCCTGACTTTC
>TRBV28|TRBJ1-1|few|.
CASSGRGGLGTEAFF
TGTGCCAGCAGTGGACGGGGGGGGCTGGGCACTGAAGCTTTCTTT
>TRBV11-3|TRBJ2-3|once|TRBD2
CASSYRLALSTDTQYF
TGTGCCAGCAGTTATCGACTAGCTCTCAGCACAGATACGCAGTATTTT
>TRBV18|TRBJ2-1|.|TRBD2
CASSRGTSSYNEQFF
TGTGCCAGCTCACGAGGGACTAGCTCCTACAATGAGCAGTTCTTC
>TRBV7-9|TRBJ2-3|once|.
CASSLGEGSTDTQYF
TGTGCCAGCAGCTTAGGAGAGGGAAGTACAGATACGCAGTATTTT
>TRBV18|TRBJ2-2|.|.
CASSPDRNLPGELFF
TGTGCCAGCTCACCGGATAGGAACCTCCCCGGGGAGCTGTTTTTT
>TRBV28|TRBJ1-5|.|TRBD1
CASSLWWDRRSYSNQPQHF
TGTGCCAGCAGTTTATGGTGGGACAGGCGTTCGTATAGCAATCAGCCCCAGCATTTT
>TRBV28|TRBJ2-7|.|.
CASRLGQYGYEQYF
TGTGCCAGCAGGCTCGGACAGTACGGCTACGAGCAGTACTTC
>TRBV7-2|TRBJ1-3|.|.
CASSPGTSGNTIYF
TGTGCCAGCAGCCCAGGGACCTCTGGAAACACCATATATTTT
>TRBV6-5|TRBJ1-5|.|TRBD1
CASRPDRGQQPQHF
TGTGCCAGCAGACCGGACAGGGGGCAACAGCCCCAGCATTTT
>TRBV11-2|TRBJ1-1|once|.
CASSLSGAGDTEAFF
TGTGCCAGCAGCCTAAGTGGGGCCGGGGACACTGAAGCTTTCTTT
>TRBV28|TRBJ2-5|.|.
CASSLKVETQYF
TGTGCCAGCAGCCTGAAAGTGGAGACCCAGTACTTC
>TRBV5-4|TRBJ2-7|.|.
CASSPVKGSEQYF
TGTGCCAGCAGCCCCGTAAAGGGGAGCGAGCAGTACTTC
>TRBV21-1|TRBJ1-3|.|.
CASSRWTGGYTIYF
TGTGCCAGCAGCAGATGGACAGGGGGATACACCATATATTTT
>TRBV20-1|TRBJ2-7|.|.
CSVGTTYEQYF
TGCAGTGTTGGCACAACCTACGAGCAGTACTTC
>TRBV19|TRBJ2-1|once|TRBD1
CASSPRTGGEVGHNEQFF
TGTGCCAGTAGTCCCCGGACAGGGGGCGAAGTGGGGCACAATGAGCAGTTCTTC
>TRBV29-1|TRBJ1-5|once|.
CSVEGDLGQPQHF
TGCAGCGTTGAAGGGGATTTGGGGCAGCCCCAGCATTTT
>TRBV7-3|TRBJ2-3|.|TRBD1
CASSLRGDRASTDTQYF
TGTGCCAGCAGCTTAAGAGGGGACAGGGCTAGCACAGATACGCAGTATTTT
>TRBV6-5|TRBJ2-3|.|.
CASSYKGAVRADTQYF
TGTGCCAGCAGTTACAAAGGGGCCGTGAGAGCAGATACGCAGTATTTT
>TRBV5-1|TRBJ2-7|.|TRBD2
CASSLQTGTSGYEQYF
TGCGCCAGCAGCCTACAAACCGGGACTAGCGGTTACGAGCAGTACTTC
>TRBV18|TRBJ2-3|.|.
CASSPPSFDTQYF
TGTGCCAGCTCACCCCCTAGCTTCGATACGCAGTATTTT
>TRBV4-1|TRBJ1-5|.|TRBD1
CASSPTGDSNQPQHF
TGCGCCAGCAGTCCTACAGGGGATAGCAATCAGCCCCAGCATTTT
>TRBV9|TRBJ1-1|.|.
CASTGQTNTEAFF
TGTGCCAGCACGGGGCAAACTAACACTGAAGCTTTCTTT
>TRBV19|TRBJ2-2|.|TRBD1
CASGKGQGDTGELFF
TGTGCCAGTGGGAAGGGACAGGGGGACACCGGGGAGCTGTTTTTT
>TRBV7-9|TRBJ1-1|.|.
CASSRPGLGKNTEAFF
TGTGCCAGCAGCCGACCGGGGTTGGGGAAGAACACTGAAGCTTTCTTT
>TRBV30|TRBJ2-3|.|TRBD2
CAWSVPRTSGTDTQYF
TGTGCCTGGAGTGTCCCTCGGACTAGCGGAACAGATACGCAGTATTTT
>TRBV6-1|TRBJ1-5|.|.
CASSGWGYITSNQPQHF
TGTGCCAGCAGTGGGTGGGGCTACATTACCTCCAATCAGCCCCAGCATTTT
>TRBV5-4|TRBJ1-1|.|.
CASSLVEGDGAFF
TGTGCCAGCAGCTTGGTTGAGGGGGACGGCGCTTTCTTT
>TRBV7-3|TRBJ2-7|.|TRBD2
CASSKTAGVLEQYF
TGTGCCAGCAGCAAGACAGCGGGGGTCCTCGAGCAGTACTTC
>TRBV4-3|TRBJ2-1|.|.
CASSQEWSSYNEQFF
TGCGCCAGCAGCCAAGAGTGGTCCTCCTACAATGAGCAGTTCTTC
>TRBV28|TRBJ1-1|.|.
CASRTDSLLTEAFF
TGTGCCAGCAGGACGGACAGCTTACTCACTGAAGCTTTCTTT
>TRBV18|TRBJ2-1|.|.
CASSPTRTGYNEQFF
TGTGCCAGCTCACCAACGAGAACAGGTTACAATGAGCAGTTCTTC
>TRBV5-6|TRBJ2-5|.|TRBD2
CASSLSGTYQETQYF
TGTGCCAGCAGCTTAAGCGGGACGTACCAAGAGACCCAGTACTTC
>TRBV5-1|TRBJ2-3|.|TRBD1
CASSGGQVSTDTQYF
TGCGCCAGCAGCGGTGGACAGGTTAGCACAGATACGCAGTATTTT
>TRBV5-1|TRBJ2-1|.|.
CASSLDQVAWVHNEQFF
TGCGCCAGCAGCTTGGACCAAGTAGCGTGGGTACACAATGAGCAGTTCTTC
>TRBV7-9|TRBJ2-3|.|.
CASSSDRGSRLDTQYF
TGTGCCAGCAGCTCCGACCGGGGCAGCCGCCTGGATACGCAGTATTTT
>TRBV18|TRBJ2-3|.|.
CASSPRQGSTDTQYF
TGTGCCAGCTCACCACGGCAGGGGAGCACAGATACGCAGTATTTT
>TRBV28|TRBJ2-7|.|TRBD2
CASKGSGIPQRYEQYF
TGTGCCAGCAAAGGTAGCGGGATCCCACAGAGATACGAGCAGTACTTC
>TRBV6-5|TRBJ1-5|.|TRBD1
CASSYGQGSNQPQHF
TGTGCCAGCAGTTACGGACAGGGGAGTAATCAGCCCCAGCATTTT
>TRBV28|TRBJ1-1|.|TRBD1
CASSSHRGNFILDLTEAFF
TGTGCCAGCAGTTCGCACAGGGGGAACTTTATTCTGGATCTTACTGAAGCTTTCTTT